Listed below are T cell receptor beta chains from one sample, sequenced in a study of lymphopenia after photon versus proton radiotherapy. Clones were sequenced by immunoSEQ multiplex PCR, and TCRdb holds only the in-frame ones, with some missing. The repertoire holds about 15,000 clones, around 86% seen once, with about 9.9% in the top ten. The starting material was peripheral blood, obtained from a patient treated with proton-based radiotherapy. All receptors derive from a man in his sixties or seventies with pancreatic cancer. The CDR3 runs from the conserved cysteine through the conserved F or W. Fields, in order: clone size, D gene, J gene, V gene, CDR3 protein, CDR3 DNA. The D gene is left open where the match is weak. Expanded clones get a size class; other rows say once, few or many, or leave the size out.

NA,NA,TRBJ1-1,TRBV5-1,CASSFGRANTEAFF,TGCGCCAGCAGTTTTGGAAGAGCGAACACTGAAGCTTTCTTT
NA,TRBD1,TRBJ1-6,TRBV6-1,CASSEVLAGGATSPLHF,TGTGCCAGCAGTGAAGTTCTGGCAGGGGGCGCAACTTCACCCCTCCACTTT
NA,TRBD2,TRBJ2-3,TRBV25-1,CASSARLASDTQYF,TGTGCCAGCAGTGCCCGACTAGCATCAGATACGCAGTATTTT
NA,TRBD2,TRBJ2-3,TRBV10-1,CASSSGLAGGTDTQYF,TGCGCCAGCAGCTCGGGACTAGCGGGCGGAACAGATACGCAGTATTTT
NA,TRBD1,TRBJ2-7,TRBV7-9,CASSFTGGTHEQYF,TGTGCCAGCAGCTTTACAGGGGGAACGCACGAGCAGTACTTC
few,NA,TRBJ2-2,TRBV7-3,CASSLDQGPGELFF,TGTGCCAGCAGCTTAGACCAGGGTCCCGGGGAGCTGTTTTTT
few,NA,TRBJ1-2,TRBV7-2,CASSLPGIGYGYTF,TGTGCCAGCAGCCTCCCCGGAATTGGATATGGCTACACCTTC
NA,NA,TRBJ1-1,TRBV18,CASSPSRTRPEAFF,TGTGCCAGCTCACCATCAAGGACGAGGCCTGAAGCTTTCTTT
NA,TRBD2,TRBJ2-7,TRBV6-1,CASSEARWVAGSSYEQYF,TGTGCCAGCAGTGAAGCGCGGTGGGTAGCGGGGAGCTCCTACGAGCAGTACTTC
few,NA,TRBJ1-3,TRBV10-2,CASSEQGSGNTIYF,TGCGCCAGCAGTGAACAGGGCTCTGGAAACACCATATATTTT
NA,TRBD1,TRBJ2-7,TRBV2,CASRDRGYEQYF,TGTGCCAGCAGGGACAGGGGTTACGAGCAGTACTTC
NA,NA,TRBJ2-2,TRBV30,CAWRNPGELFF,TGTGCCTGGAGGAACCCCGGGGAGCTGTTTTTT
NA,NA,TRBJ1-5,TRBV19,CASSIIWEQPQHF,TGTGCCAGTAGTATTATTTGGGAGCAGCCCCAGCATTTT
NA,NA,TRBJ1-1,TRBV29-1,CSQVRGTEAFF,TGCAGCCAGGTCCGGGGCACTGAAGCTTTCTTT
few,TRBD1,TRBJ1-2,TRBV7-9,CASGQAANYGYTF,TGTGCCAGCGGACAGGCAGCTAACTATGGCTACACCTTC
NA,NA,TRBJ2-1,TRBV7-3,CASSPRVGSGNEQFF,TGTGCCAGCAGCCCCCGCGTCGGGAGTGGTAATGAGCAGTTCTTC
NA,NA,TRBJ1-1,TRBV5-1,CASSLAGDNTEAFF,TGCGCCAGCAGCTTGGCAGGGGATAACACTGAAGCTTTCTTT
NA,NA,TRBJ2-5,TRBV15,CATSRDQARETQYF,TGTGCCACCAGCAGAGACCAGGCGAGGGAGACCCAGTACTTC
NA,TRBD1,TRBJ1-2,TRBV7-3,CASSLRQGAGYTF,TGTGCCAGCAGCTTAAGACAGGGGGCTGGCTACACCTTC
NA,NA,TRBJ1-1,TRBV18,CAGAQGSGTEAFF,TGTGCCGGGGCACAGGGTTCGGGCACTGAAGCTTTCTTT
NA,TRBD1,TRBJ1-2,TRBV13,CASSSPGTGDGNYGYTF,TGTGCCAGCAGCTCTCCCGGGACAGGGGATGGTAACTATGGCTACACCTTC
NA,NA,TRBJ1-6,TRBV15,CATSREAGSAGSLHF,TGTGCCACCAGCAGGGAGGCCGGGTCCGCGGGGTCCCTCCACTTT
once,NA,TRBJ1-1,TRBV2,CASVRRGSTEAFF,TGTGCCAGCGTACGAAGGGGGAGCACTGAAGCTTTCTTT
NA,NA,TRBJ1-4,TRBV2,CASSLRGEKLFF,TGTGCCAGCAGCCTAAGAGGTGAAAAACTGTTTTTT
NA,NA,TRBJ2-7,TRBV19,CASNRGRGPYEQYF,TGTGCCAGTAACCGGGGCCGAGGACCCTACGAGCAGTACTTC
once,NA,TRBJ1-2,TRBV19,CASPRARAGGYTF,TGTGCCAGTCCAAGGGCCAGGGCAGGTGGCTACACCTTC
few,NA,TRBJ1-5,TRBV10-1,CASSAGVNQPQHF,TGCGCCAGCAGTGCAGGGGTCAATCAGCCCCAGCATTTT
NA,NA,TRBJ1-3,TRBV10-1,CASRVRDGRNTTYF,TGCGCCAGCAGGGTCAGAGACGGGAGAAACACCACATATTTT
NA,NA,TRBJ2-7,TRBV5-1,CASSLTDEQYF,TGCGCCAGCAGCTTGACTGACGAGCAGTACTTC
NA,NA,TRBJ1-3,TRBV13,CASSLGKSGNTIYF,TGTGCCAGCAGCTTGGGAAAAAGTGGAAACACCATATATTTT
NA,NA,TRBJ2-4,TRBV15,CATSRATAEDQYF,TGTGCCACCAGCAGAGCTACGGCTGAGGATCAGTACTTC
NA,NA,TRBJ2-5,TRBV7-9,CASSLGGGGETQYF,TGTGCCAGCAGCTTAGGGGGAGGGGGCGAGACCCAGTACTTC
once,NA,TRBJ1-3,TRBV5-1,CASSSTTGLSGNTIYF,TGCGCCAGCAGCTCCACGACAGGCCTCTCTGGAAACACCATATATTTT
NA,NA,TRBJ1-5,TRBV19,CASSRRGEGQPQHF,TGTGCCAGTAGTAGGCGGGGGGAAGGTCAGCCCCAGCATTTT
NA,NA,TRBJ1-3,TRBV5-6,CASSLKGSRASGNTIYF,TGTGCCAGCAGCTTGAAGGGGTCAAGGGCCTCTGGAAACACCATATATTTT
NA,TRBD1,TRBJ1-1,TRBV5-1,CASSVQGGGSGTEAFF,TGCGCCAGCAGCGTACAGGGGGGAGGGAGTGGCACTGAAGCTTTCTTT
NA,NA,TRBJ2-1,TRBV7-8,CASSLGRGGSYNEQFF,TGTGCCAGCAGCTTAGGGCGCGGAGGTTCCTACAATGAGCAGTTCTTC
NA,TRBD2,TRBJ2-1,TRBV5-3,CARSLPSGRGSYNEQFF,TGTGCCAGAAGCTTGCCTAGCGGGAGAGGATCCTACAATGAGCAGTTCTTC